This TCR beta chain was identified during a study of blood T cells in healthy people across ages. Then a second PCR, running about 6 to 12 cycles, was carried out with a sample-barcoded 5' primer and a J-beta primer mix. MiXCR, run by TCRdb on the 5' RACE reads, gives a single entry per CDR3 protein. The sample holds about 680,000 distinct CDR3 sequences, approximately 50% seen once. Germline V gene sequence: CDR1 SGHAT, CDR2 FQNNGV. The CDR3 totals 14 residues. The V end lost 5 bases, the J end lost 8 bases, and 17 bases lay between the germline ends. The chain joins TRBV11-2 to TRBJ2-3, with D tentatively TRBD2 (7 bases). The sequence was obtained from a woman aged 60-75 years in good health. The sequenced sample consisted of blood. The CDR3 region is CASSRGGAVATQYF. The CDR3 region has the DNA TGTGCCAGCAGCCGCGGGGGCGCGGTGGCTACGCAGTATTTT.